This T cell receptor beta chain was captured by sequencing in a study of shared clonotypes between healthy human individuals. Broader study findings: Large sequencing depth failed to make sorted-subset sequencing complete, rarefaction showed.

The CDR3 is made up of 11 amino acids. V was trimmed by 5 bases and J by 14 bases, leaving 13 bases between them. The germline gives CDR1 LNHDA, CDR2 SQIVND (reference sequence). A word on this clone: Its antigen is not identified.

Only in-frame clones appear in the TCRdb table, and some are missing; sequencing was by immunoSEQ multiplex PCR. The profile shows roughly 1,100,000 clones, roughly 70% of them singletons. The chain is built from TRBV19 and TRBJ2-1; no clear D gene. The clonotype comes from a man between 18 and 29 years old in good health. The sample consisted of memory CD4+ T cells sorted from blood. Subset reported: CD45RA-negative fraction. The CDR3: CASSLPGRKFF. The CDR3 coding sequence is TGTGCCAGTAGTTTACCGGGCCGGAAGTTCTTC. The full variable domain, its missing parts supplied by reference TRBV19 and TRBJ2-1, is DGGITQSPKYLFRKEGQNVTLSCEQNLNHDAMYWYRQDPGQGLRLIYYSQIVNDFQKGDIAEGYSVSREKKESFPLTVTSAQKNPTAFYLCASSLPGRKFFGPGTRLTVL.